Sequencing of this TCR beta chain was carried out in a study of blood T cell repertoires in COVID-19. The trim removed 3 bases at V and 7 bases at J, leaving 3 bases unmatched. The V gene's germline CDR1 is SSHAT and CDR2 FNYEAQ (reference sequence). This CDR3 has 13 residues. Some clones are missing from TCRdb's copy, which holds only in-frame ones; the method was immunoSEQ multiplex PCR. The sample includes some 360,000 clones, around 87% of them seen just once. A single count supports this clone. The V gene is TRBV7-7, the J gene TRBJ2-3; 8 bases align to TRBD1. Sequences were obtained from peripheral blood. This clonotype originated in a woman aged 55 to 70 with COVID-19, enrolled during active disease. CDR3 region: CASSLDRANTQYF. The CDR3 DNA reads TGTGCCAGCAGCTTGGACAGGGCAAATACGCAGTATTTT.